One TCR beta chain is described in this entry. The sample is drawn from a study of glioma-infiltrating T cells after dendritic cell vaccination. The overall study: Dendritic cell vaccination trial patients had either newly diagnosed or recurrent glioblastoma.

The V segment lost 2 bases and the J segment 11 bases; nucleotides outside the gene matches: 4. The CDR3 has 12 amino acids. Germline values: CDR1 MNHEY, CDR2 SVGAGI. Amplification used 60 V beta primers and 13 J beta primers. Data came from immunoSEQ multiplex PCR; TCRdb stores just in-frame clones and leaves some out. The sample yields roughly 90,000 clones, 86% seen once. This TCR came from a human donor with glioblastoma. The chain employs TRBV6-5 and TRBJ1-1; 8 bases match TRBD1. The sequencing used blood, collected before dendritic cell vaccination. The CDR3 loop is CASSYGQGNAFF. The CDR3 DNA reads as TGTGCCAGCAGTTACGGACAGGGAAACGCTTTCTTT.